The rows below give T cell receptor beta chains drawn from one sample of a study of blood T cell repertoires in COVID-19. The data were produced by immunoSEQ multiplex PCR, yet TCRdb's version contains in-frame clones alone and is incomplete. Among 250,000 or so clones listed, 89% were seen once. Sequencing was done on a sample of peripheral blood. The receptors were gathered from a woman between 40 and 55 years old who had recovered from COVID-19. The CDR3 runs from the conserved cysteine through the conserved F or W. A D gene is named only where the DNA matches it firmly. Clone size, where shown, is once, few, many, or a class for clones that have expanded.

cdr3_length	d_call	clone_size	v_call	j_call	cdr3_nt	cdr3_aa
11	.	.	TRBV30	TRBJ2-5	TGTGCCTGGAGTGGGGCGGAGACCCAGTACTTC	CAWSGAETQYF
16	.	.	TRBV7-2	TRBJ2-3	TGTGCCAGCAGCTTAGGCGGGACGGCTAGCACAGATACGCAGTATTTT	CASSLGGTASTDTQYF
13	.	.	TRBV28	TRBJ2-3	TGTGCCAGCAGAGATCCCGGGGCAGATACGCAGTATTTT	CASRDPGADTQYF
13	TRBD1	.	TRBV18	TRBJ1-5	TGTGCCAGCTCACTCGGACAGGATCAGCCCCAGCATTTT	CASSLGQDQPQHF
15	TRBD1	.	TRBV19	TRBJ1-4	TGTGCCAGCAACCACATCTCAGGGGGGAATGAAAAACTGTTTTTT	CASNHISGGNEKLFF
15	TRBD2	.	TRBV13	TRBJ2-7	TGTGCCAGCAGCTGGGGACTAATCCTCCCTAACGAGCAGTACTTC	CASSWGLILPNEQYF
14	TRBD1	.	TRBV4-2	TRBJ1-2	TGTGCCAGCAGCCAAATACAGGGGAGTGGGGGCTACACCTTC	CASSQIQGSGGYTF
16	TRBD1	few	TRBV18	TRBJ2-1	TGTGCCAGCTCATCGACCGGGACAGGGGCGCTAAATGAGCAGTTCTTC	CASSSTGTGALNEQFF
13	.	.	TRBV6-5	TRBJ1-1	TGTGCCAGCAGTTACTCGACAAGGTCTGAAGCTTTCTTT	CASSYSTRSEAFF
15	.	.	TRBV9	TRBJ1-1	TGTGCCAGCAGCGCAACACGTGGCCGGGACACTGAAGCTTTCTTT	CASSATRGRDTEAFF
12	.	.	TRBV12-5	TRBJ2-7	TGTGCTAGTGGGCAGGACAGAAACGAGCAGTACTTC	CASGQDRNEQYF
11	.	.	TRBV2	TRBJ2-3	TGTGCCAGCAGTTTAACAGATACGCAGTATTTT	CASSLTDTQYF
13	TRBD1	.	TRBV11-2	TRBJ1-2	TGTGCCAGCAGCTTAGAAGGGGGCAGACGACTCGCCTTC	CASSLEGGRRLAF